The T cell receptor beta chain under discussion was sequenced for a study of T-cell reconstitution after alpha-beta-depleted transplantation in children. General observations from the study: Surviving recipient T cells and thymic progenitors produced the high day-60 TCRbeta diversity seen in some patients.

TCRbeta library construction was performed incorporating unique molecular identifiers. Each CDR3 protein is one row after TCRdb ran MiXCR on the PCR reads. The sample includes roughly 500,000 distinct CDR3 sequences, roughly a tenth seen only once; the top ten take 2%. This clonotype turned up a few times. The target antigen is unknown. Germline-derived CDR1 and CDR2 are MNHNS and SASEGT. V shed 4 bases, J shed 0 bases, and the junction held 6 bases outside the gene matches. The CDR3 is made up of 16 amino acids. The rearrangement uses TRBV6-1 and TRBJ2-1, with 7 bases matching TRBD2. The sample here was PBMCs, taken before TCRalphabeta/CD19-depleted stem cell transplant. The source of this sequence is a child aged 2 to 15 with inherited bone marrow failure, due to receive a stem cell transplant. CDR3 DNA sequence: TGTGCCAGCAGTGCGCTAGCGGCCAGCTCCTACAATGAGCAGTTCTTC. It translates to CASSALAASSYNEQFF.